What follows are 15 T cell receptor beta chains derived from one specimen sequenced in a study of PD-L1 blockade in urothelial cancer. The time point is: peripheral blood 6 weeks after treatment start. Data came from immunoSEQ multiplex PCR; TCRdb stores just in-frame clones and leaves some out. The sample has approximately 110,000 clones, approximately 90% seen once; the top ten hold around 4%. The input for sequencing was PBMCs, taken around atezolizumab (anti-PD-L1) treatment. These receptors came from a man in his sixties with urothelial cancer.

The V and J genes are TRBV7-2 and TRBJ2-5; D remains ambiguous. Looked up from germline, CDR1 is SGHTA and CDR2 is FQGNSA. The V gene lost 1 base and the J gene lost 0 bases, with 9 bases spanning the gap. This CDR3 contains 15 residues. The CDR3 loop is CASSLGAGYQETQYF. The CDR3 bases are TGTGCCAGCAGCTTAGGGGCAGGATACCAAGAGACCCAGTACTTC.

In DNA, the CDR3 is TGTGCCAGCAGTGAAGGGCAAGGGGGGACCCAGTACTTC. This gives the protein CASSEGQGGTQYF. This rearrangement joins TRBV2 to TRBJ2-5; D possibly corresponds to TRBD1 (6 bases). Germline CDR1 and CDR2: SNHLY and FYNNEI. The V end lost 1 base, the J end lost 7 bases, and 10 bases lay between the germline ends. The CDR3 runs to 13 residues.

The V call is TRBV30, the J call TRBJ2-7; 15 positions match TRBD2. Trimming cost V 4 bases and J 6 bases; bases outside gene matches: 4. Per germline, CDR1 GTSNPN and CDR2 SVGIG (reference sequence). The CDR3 runs to 14 residues. The CDR3 nucleotides are TGTGCCTGGAAGACGGGACTAGCGGGAGGCGAGCAGTACTTC. Protein product: CAWKTGLAGGEQYF.

The J gene is TRBJ2-5, the V gene TRBV7-2, with 15 bases identical to TRBD2. Germline V gene data show CDR1 as SGHTA and CDR2 as FQGNSA. CDR3 size: 16 residues. V was pared by 4 bases and J by 4 bases, with 4 bases of the junction left unmatched. The CDR3 is CASSSGLAGGRETQYF. Written as DNA, the CDR3 is TGTGCCAGCAGCTCCGGACTAGCGGGGGGGCGAGAGACCCAGTACTTC.

The chain uses TRBV5-1 and TRBJ1-2; D is perhaps TRBD1 (6 bases). The germline V and J ends were trimmed by 2 bases and 4 bases, with 12 bases remaining between them. The CDR3 contains 14 residues. Looked up from germline, CDR1 is SGHRS and CDR2 is YFSETQ. Here the CDR3 reads CASSLTGFSYGYTF. CDR3 in DNA: TGCGCCAGCAGCTTAACAGGGTTTAGCTATGGCTACACCTTC.

The CDR3 bases are TGTGCCAGCTCACCTTCCGTTAGCCAGGGGGGAAGAAATGAGCAGTTCTTC. It translates to CASSPSVSQGGRNEQFF. The J gene is TRBJ2-1, the V gene TRBV18; tentatively, D is TRBD1 (7 bases). The length of the CDR3 is 17 residues. The germline V gene has CDR1 KGHSH and CDR2 LQKENI. The germline V and J ends were trimmed by 3 bases and 7 bases, with 22 bases remaining between them.

The genes are TRBV2 and TRBJ2-7, with 8 bases matching TRBD2. The CDR3 loop spans 13 amino acids. V lost 7 bases to trimming and J lost 2 bases; unmatched junction nucleotides: 4. CDR1 and CDR2 from the germline V gene are SNHLY and FYNNEI. CDR3 sequence: CASKPGLAYEQYF. The DNA of the CDR3 is TGTGCCAGCAAACCGGGACTAGCCTACGAGCAGTACTTC.

The gene calls are TRBV5-6 and TRBJ1-4; no clear D gene. V gave up 0 bases and J gave up 0 bases, with 9 bases separating them. The CDR3 runs to 16 residues. Germline assignment: CDR1 SGHDT and CDR2 YYEEEE. CDR3 in amino acids: CASSLGGRATNEKLFF. In nucleotides, the CDR3 is TGTGCCAGCAGCTTGGGAGGGCGTGCAACTAATGAAAAACTGTTTTTT.

This clone showed up just a few times. This rearrangement joins TRBV14 to TRBJ2-7; TRBD1 matches at 9 bases. In germline, CDR1 is SGHDN, CDR2 FVKESK. The length of the CDR3 is 16 residues. V lost 3 bases, J lost 1 base, and 7 bases stayed unmatched. The CDR3 loop is CASSHGPGQGSYEQYF. Written as DNA, the CDR3 is TGTGCCAGCAGCCACGGACCGGGACAGGGTTCCTACGAGCAGTACTTC.

This chain joins TRBV19 and TRBJ1-1; D is possibly TRBD1 (6 bases). The germline CDR1 and CDR2 sequences are LNHDA and SQIVND (reference sequence). The CDR3 has 13 residues. The V end was cut by 7 bases, the J end by 5 bases, with 14 bases between. The CDR3 is CASKRDKGTEAFF. CDR3 nucleotides: TGTGCCAGTAAACGGGACAAGGGAACTGAAGCTTTCTTT.

This sequence joins TRBV5-1 and TRBJ2-7; D remains ambiguous. V gave up 2 bases and J gave up 5 bases, with 5 bases separating them. The CDR3 covers 11 residues. Germline V gene sequence: CDR1 SGHRS, CDR2 YFSETQ. CDR3 DNA sequence: TGCGCCAGCAGCTTCCTAAACGAGCAGTACTTC. It codes for CASSFLNEQYF.

V and J are TRBV15 and TRBJ1-4; D call uncertain. Germline CDR1 LNHNV, CDR2 YYDKDF (reference sequence). CDR3 length: 13 amino acids. V dropped 8 bases and J dropped 4 bases, with 11 bases sitting between them. CDR3 in amino acids: CATSGLLNEKLFF. As DNA, the CDR3 is TGTGCCACCTCCGGACTCCTTAATGAAAAACTGTTTTTT.

The chain recombines TRBV11-2 with TRBJ1-6; 9 bases line up with TRBD1. Germline CDR1 and CDR2: SGHAT and FQNNGV. V was clipped by 1 base and J by 9 bases; unmatched bases: 4. CDR3 size: 15 residues. The CDR3 nucleotides are TGTGCCAGCAGCTTAGCGGGGACAGGGCTTTCACCCCTCCACTTT. It yields the protein CASSLAGTGLSPLHF. The full variable domain, in which reference TRBV11-2 and TRBJ1-6 provide the parts outside the CDR3, is EAGVAQSPRYKIIEKRQSVAFWCNPISGHATLYWYQQILGQGPKLLIQFQNNGVVDDSQLPKDRFSAERLKGVDSTLKIQPAKLEDSAVYLCASSLAGTGLSPLHFGNGTRLTVT.

The V and J genes are TRBV7-2 and TRBJ2-1; 9 nucleotides match TRBD2. CDR1 is SGHTA, CDR2 FQGNSA, per germline. Unmatched junction bases numbered 10, after V lost 3 bases and J lost 7 bases. This CDR3 spans 16 amino acids. The CDR3 reads CASSFQTGTSLNEQFF. CDR3 sequence (DNA): TGTGCCAGCAGCTTCCAAACCGGGACTAGCTTAAATGAGCAGTTCTTC.

V is TRBV10-3 and J is TRBJ1-5; 8 bases map to TRBD1. The length of the CDR3 is 14 residues. The germline gives CDR1 ENHRY, CDR2 SYGVKD. With V trimmed by 6 bases and J by 4 bases, 5 bases remained unmatched. This CDR3 reads CAISQDRGNQPQHF. As DNA, the CDR3 is TGTGCCATCAGCCAAGACAGGGGTAATCAGCCCCAGCATTTT.